The sequence of this T cell receptor (beta chain) was determined in a study of chemoradiotherapy in HPV16-positive cancers. V was clipped by 4 bases and J by 4 bases; unmatched bases: 4. Germline loops: CDR1 SGHTS, CDR2 YDEGEE. This CDR3 is built from 15 residues. TCRdb keeps only in-frame clones here, not all; method: immunoSEQ multiplex PCR. Here the sample spans 800 to 1,000 clones, just under 75% being singletons. Repeated repertoire sampling spanned the course of chemoradiotherapy. Study-level points and caveats: Candidate HPV-specific clones and E7-related TCR motifs grew in tumor during treatment. Only two HPV16-positive patients supplied the functional HPV-specificity definition.

Remarks on this clone: The antigen remains unidentified.

The sequence came from a human donor with HPV-associated anogenital cancer. Sequences were derived from tumor tissue, sampled from a patient who underwent chemoradiotherapy. The rearrangement uses TRBV5-8 and TRBJ2-1; 11 nucleotides match TRBD2. CDR3 sequence (DNA): TGTGCCAGCAGCCGACTAGCGGGAAATTACAATGAGCAGTTCTTC. Its protein product is CASSRLAGNYNEQFF.